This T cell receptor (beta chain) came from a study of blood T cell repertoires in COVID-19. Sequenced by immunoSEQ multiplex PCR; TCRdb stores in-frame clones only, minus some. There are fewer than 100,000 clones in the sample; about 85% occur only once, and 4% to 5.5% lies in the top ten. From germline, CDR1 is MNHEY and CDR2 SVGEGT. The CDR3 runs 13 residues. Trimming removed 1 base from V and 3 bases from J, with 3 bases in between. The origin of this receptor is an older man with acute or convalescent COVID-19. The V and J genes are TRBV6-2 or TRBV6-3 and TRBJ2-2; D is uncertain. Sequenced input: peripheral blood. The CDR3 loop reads CASSYLDTGELFF. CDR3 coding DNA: TGTGCCAGCAGTTACTTAGACACCGGGGAGCTGTTTTTT.